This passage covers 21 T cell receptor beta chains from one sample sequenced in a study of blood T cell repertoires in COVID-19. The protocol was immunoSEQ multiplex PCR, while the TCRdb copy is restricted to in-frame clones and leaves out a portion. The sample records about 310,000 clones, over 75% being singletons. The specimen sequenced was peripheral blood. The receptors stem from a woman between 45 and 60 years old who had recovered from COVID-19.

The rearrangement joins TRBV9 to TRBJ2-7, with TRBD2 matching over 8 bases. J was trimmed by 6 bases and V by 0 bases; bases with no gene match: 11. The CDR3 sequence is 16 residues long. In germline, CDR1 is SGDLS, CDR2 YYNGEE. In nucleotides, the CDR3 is TGTGCCAGCAGCGTAGGATTACTAGCGGCGATGAGCGAGCAGTACTTC. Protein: CASSVGLLAAMSEQYF. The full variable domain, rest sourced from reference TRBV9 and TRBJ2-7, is DSGVTQTPKHLITATGQRVTLRCSPRSGDLSVYWYQQSLDQGLQFLIQYYNGEERAKGNILERFSAQQFPDLHSELNLSSLELGDSALYFCASSVGLLAAMSEQYFGPGTRLTVT.

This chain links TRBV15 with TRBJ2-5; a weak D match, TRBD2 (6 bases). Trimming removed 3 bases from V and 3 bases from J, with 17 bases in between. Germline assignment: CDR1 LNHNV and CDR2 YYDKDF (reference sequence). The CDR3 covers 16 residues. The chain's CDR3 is CATSRGSLATEETQYF. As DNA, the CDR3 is TGTGCCACCAGCAGGGGCTCTCTAGCGACCGAAGAGACCCAGTACTTC.

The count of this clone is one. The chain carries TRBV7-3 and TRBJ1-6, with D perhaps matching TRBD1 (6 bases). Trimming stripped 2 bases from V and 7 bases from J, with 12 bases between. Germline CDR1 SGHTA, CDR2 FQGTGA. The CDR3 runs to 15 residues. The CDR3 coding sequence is TGTGCCAGCAGCTTACTGGGACACATGAATTCACCCCTCCACTTT. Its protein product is CASSLLGHMNSPLHF.

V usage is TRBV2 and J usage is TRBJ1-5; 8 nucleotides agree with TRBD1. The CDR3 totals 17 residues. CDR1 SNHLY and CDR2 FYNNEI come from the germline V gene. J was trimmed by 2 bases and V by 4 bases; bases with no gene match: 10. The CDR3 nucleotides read TGTGCCAGCAGTGTGACTCCAGGGGGCTATGGCAATCAGCCCCAGCATTTT. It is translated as CASSVTPGGYGNQPQHF.

The CDR3 coding sequence is TGTGCCAGCAGCCCCGGCCCCGGGGGACTCCAAGAGACCCAGTACTTC. Residues: CASSPGPGGLQETQYF. The chain employs TRBV7-2 and TRBJ2-5; D possibly corresponds to TRBD2 (6 bases). CDR1 is SGHTA, CDR2 FQGNSA, per germline. The CDR3 runs 16 residues. V was trimmed by 5 bases and J by 1 base, leaving 17 bases between them.

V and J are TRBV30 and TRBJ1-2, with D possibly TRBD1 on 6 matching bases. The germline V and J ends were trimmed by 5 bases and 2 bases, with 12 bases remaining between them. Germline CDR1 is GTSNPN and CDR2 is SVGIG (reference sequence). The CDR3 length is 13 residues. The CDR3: CAWGGDRNYGYTF. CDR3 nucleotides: TGTGCCTGGGGGGGAGACAGGAACTATGGCTACACCTTC. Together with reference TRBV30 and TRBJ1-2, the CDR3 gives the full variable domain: SQTIHQWPATLVQPVGSPLSLECTVEGTSNPNLYWYRQAAGRGLQLLFYSVGIGQISSEVPQNLSASRPQDRQFILSSKKLLLSDSGFYLCAWGGDRNYGYTFGSGTRLTVV.

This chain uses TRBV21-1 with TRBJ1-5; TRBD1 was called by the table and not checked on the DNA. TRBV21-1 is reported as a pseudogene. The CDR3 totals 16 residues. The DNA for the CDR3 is TGTGCCAGCAGCACCAGAAAAACAGGGGTCAATCAGCCCCAGCATTTT. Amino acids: CASSTRKTGVNQPQHF.

DNA for the CDR3: TGTGCCAGCAGTCGGACAGGGGGAACACCCCTCCACTTT. Translating gives CASSRTGGTPLHF. V is TRBV28 and J is TRBJ1-6; 10 nucleotides match TRBD1. V gave up 5 bases and J gave up 11 bases; unmatched junction bases: 3. Germline V gene sequence: CDR1 MDHEN, CDR2 SYDVKM. The CDR3 consists of 13 residues.

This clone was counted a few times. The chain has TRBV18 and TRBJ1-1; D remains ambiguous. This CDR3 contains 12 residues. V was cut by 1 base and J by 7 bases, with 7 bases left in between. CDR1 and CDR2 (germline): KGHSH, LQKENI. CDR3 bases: TGTGCCAGCTCACCACGAGGCGTTGAAGCTTTCTTT. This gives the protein CASSPRGVEAFF.

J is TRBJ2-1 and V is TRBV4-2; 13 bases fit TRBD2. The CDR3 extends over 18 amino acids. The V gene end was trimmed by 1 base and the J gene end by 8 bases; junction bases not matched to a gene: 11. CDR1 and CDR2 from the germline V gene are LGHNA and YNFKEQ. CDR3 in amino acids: CASSQAVPGLAGYDEQFF. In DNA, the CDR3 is TGTGCCAGCAGCCAAGCCGTCCCGGGACTAGCGGGATACGATGAGCAGTTCTTC.

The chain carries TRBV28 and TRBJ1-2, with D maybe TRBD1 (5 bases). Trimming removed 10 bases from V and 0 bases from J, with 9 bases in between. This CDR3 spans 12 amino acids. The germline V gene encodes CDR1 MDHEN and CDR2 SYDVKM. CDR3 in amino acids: CATRGSNYGYTF. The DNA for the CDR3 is TGTGCCACCCGGGGGTCTAACTATGGCTACACCTTC.

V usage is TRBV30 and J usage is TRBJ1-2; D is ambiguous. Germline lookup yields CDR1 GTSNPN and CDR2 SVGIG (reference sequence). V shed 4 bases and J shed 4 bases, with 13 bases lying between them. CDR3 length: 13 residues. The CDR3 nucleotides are TGTGCCTGGACCCCCCTGAGGATCTATGGCTACACCTTC. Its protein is CAWTPLRIYGYTF.

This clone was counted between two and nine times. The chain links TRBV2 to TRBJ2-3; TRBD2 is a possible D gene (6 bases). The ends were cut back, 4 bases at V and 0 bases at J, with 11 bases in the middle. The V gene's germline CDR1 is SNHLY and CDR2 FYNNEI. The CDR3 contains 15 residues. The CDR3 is CASSAPGLSTDTQYF. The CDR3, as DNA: TGTGCCAGCAGTGCCCCGGGACTTAGCACAGATACGCAGTATTTT.

The CDR3 sequence is CASSVGRTYEQYF. The CDR3 DNA is TGTGCCAGCAGCGTCGGGAGGACCTACGAGCAGTACTTC. The genes are TRBV7-2 and TRBJ2-7; 7 bases match TRBD2. Germline V gene data show CDR1 as SGHTA and CDR2 as FQGNSA. V lost 5 bases to trimming and J lost 2 bases; unmatched junction nucleotides: 3. The CDR3 has 13 residues.

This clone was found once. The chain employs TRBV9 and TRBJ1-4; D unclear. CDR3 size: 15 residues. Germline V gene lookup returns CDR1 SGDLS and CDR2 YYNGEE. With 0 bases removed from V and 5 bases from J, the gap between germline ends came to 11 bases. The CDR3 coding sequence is TGTGCCAGCAGCGTAGAGGTTTCGGGAAATGAAAAACTGTTTTTT. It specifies CASSVEVSGNEKLFF.

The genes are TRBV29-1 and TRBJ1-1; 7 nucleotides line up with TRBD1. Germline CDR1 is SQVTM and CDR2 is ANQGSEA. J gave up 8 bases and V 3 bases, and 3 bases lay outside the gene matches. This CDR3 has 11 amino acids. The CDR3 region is CSVDRGGEAFF. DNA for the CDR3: TGCAGCGTTGACCGAGGGGGCGAAGCTTTCTTT.

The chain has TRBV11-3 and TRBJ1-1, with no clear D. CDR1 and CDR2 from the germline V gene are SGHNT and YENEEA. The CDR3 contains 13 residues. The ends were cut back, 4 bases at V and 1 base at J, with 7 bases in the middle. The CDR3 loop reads CASSSRKNTEAFF. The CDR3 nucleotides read TGTGCCAGCAGCTCCCGTAAGAACACTGAAGCTTTCTTT.

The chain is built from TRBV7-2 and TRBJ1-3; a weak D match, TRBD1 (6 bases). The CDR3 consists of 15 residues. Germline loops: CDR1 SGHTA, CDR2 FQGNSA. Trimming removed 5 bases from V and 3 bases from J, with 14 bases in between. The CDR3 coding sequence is TGTGCCAGCAGCAGGGCAGGGGTGATTGGAAACACCATATATTTT. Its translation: CASSRAGVIGNTIYF. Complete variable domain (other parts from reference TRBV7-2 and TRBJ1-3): GAGVSQSPSNKVTEKGKDVELRCDPISGHTALYWYRQSLGQGLEFLIYFQGNSAPDKSGLPSDRFSAERTGGSVSTLTIQRTQQEDSAVYLCASSRAGVIGNTIYFGEGSWLTVV.

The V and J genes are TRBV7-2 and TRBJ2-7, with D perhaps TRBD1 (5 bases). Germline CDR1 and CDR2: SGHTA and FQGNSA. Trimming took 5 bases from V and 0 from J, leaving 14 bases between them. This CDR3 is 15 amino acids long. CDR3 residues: CASSLTGVLSYEQYF. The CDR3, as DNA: TGTGCCAGCAGCCTAACAGGCGTTCTCTCCTACGAGCAGTACTTC.

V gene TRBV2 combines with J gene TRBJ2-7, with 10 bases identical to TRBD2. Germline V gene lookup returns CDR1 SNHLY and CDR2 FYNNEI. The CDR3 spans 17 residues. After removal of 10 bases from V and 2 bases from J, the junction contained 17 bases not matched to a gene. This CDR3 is CATLVGLAPTQAYEQYF. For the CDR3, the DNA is TGTGCCACCCTTGTGGGACTAGCGCCGACCCAGGCCTACGAGCAGTACTTC.

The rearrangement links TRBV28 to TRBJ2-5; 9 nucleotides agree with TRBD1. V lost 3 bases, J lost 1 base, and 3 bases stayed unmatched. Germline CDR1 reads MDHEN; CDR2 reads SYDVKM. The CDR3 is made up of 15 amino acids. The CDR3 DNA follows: TGTGCCAGCAGTTTGGGGACAGGGCCCCAAGAGACCCAGTACTTC. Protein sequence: CASSLGTGPQETQYF.